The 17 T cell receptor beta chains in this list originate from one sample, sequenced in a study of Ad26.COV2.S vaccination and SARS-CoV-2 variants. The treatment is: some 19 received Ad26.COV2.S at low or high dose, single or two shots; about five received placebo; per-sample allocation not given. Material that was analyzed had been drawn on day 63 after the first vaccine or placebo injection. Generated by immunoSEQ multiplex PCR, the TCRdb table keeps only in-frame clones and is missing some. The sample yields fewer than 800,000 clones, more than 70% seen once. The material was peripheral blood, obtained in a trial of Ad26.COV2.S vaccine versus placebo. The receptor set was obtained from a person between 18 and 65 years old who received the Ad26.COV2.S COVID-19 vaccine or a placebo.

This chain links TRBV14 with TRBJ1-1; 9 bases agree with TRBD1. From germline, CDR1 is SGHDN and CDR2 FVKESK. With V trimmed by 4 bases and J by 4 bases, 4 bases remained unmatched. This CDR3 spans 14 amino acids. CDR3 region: CASSRNRGLTEAFF. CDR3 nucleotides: TGTGCCAGCAGCCGAAACAGGGGGCTCACTGAAGCTTTCTTT.

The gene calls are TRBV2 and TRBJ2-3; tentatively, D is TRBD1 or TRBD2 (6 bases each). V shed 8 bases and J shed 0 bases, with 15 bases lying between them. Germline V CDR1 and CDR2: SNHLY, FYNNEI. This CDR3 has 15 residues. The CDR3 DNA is TGTGCCAGCGGGGGGCGGGGCGCTAGCACAGATACGCAGTATTTT. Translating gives CASGGRGASTDTQYF. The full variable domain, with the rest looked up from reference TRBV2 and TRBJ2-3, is EPEVTQTPSHQVTQMGQEVILRCVPISNHLYFYWYRQILGQKVEFLVSFYNNEISEKSEIFDDQFSVERPDGSNFTLKIRSTKLEDSAMYFCASGGRGASTDTQYFGPGTRLTVL.

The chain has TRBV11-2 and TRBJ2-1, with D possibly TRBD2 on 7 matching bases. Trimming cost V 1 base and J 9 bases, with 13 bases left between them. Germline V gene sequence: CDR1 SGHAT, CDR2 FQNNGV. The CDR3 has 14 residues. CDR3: CASSLGGGRGEQFF. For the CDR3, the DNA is TGTGCCAGCAGCTTAGGGGGGGGGCGGGGTGAGCAGTTCTTC.

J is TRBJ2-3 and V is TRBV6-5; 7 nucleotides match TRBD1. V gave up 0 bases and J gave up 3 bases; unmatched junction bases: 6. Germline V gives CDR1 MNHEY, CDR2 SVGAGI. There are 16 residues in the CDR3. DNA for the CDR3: TGTGCCAGCAGTTACTCGATACCAGGGGGAACAGATACGCAGTATTTT. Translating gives CASSYSIPGGTDTQYF.

CDR3 in DNA: TGTGCCAGCAGCTTAAGGGCAGGGTATGGCTACACCTTC. It specifies CASSLRAGYGYTF. The chain joins TRBV7-3 to TRBJ1-2; the D gene is possibly TRBD1 (5 bases). Germline lookup yields CDR1 SGHTA and CDR2 FQGTGA. There are 13 residues in the CDR3. Between the trimmed V and J ends, which lost 1 base and 5 bases, there was a span of 8 bases.

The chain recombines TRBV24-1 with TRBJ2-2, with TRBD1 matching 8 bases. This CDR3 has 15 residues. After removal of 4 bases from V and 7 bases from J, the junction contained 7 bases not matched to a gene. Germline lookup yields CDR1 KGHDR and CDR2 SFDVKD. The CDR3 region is CATSDPTGEGGELFF. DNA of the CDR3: TGTGCCACCAGTGACCCGACAGGGGAAGGCGGGGAGCTGTTTTTT.

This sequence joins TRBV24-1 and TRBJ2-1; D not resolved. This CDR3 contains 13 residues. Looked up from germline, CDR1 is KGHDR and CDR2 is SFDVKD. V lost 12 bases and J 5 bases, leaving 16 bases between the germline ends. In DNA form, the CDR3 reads TGTGCCCCGTCCCGGCCTCGGGACAATGAGCAGTTCTTC. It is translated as CAPSRPRDNEQFF.

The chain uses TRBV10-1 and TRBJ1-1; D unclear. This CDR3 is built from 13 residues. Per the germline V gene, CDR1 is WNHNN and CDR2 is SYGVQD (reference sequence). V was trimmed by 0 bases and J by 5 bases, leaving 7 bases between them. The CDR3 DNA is TGCGCCAGCAGTGAGTCCGGGAGTACTGAAGCTTTCTTT. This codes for CASSESGSTEAFF.

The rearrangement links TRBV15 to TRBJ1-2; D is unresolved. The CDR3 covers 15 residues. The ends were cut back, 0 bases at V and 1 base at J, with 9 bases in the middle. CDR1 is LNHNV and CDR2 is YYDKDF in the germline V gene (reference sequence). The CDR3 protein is CATSRDLGFNYGYTF. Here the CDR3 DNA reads TGTGCCACCAGCAGAGATTTGGGTTTTAACTATGGCTACACCTTC.

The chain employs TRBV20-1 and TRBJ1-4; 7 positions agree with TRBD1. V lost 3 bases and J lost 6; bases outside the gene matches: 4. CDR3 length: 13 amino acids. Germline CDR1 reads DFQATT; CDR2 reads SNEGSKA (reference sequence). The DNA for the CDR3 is TGCAGTGCTAGTGACAGGGCGTATGAAAAACTGTTTTTT. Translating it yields CSASDRAYEKLFF.

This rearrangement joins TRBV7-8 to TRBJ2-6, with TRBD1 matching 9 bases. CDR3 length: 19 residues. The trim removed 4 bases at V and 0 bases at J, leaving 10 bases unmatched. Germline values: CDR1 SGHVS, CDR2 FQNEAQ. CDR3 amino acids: CASSSQRTGANSGANVLTF. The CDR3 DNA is TGTGCCAGCAGCTCCCAGAGGACAGGGGCGAACTCTGGGGCCAACGTCCTGACTTTC. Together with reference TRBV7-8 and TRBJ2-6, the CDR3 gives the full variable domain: GAGVSQSPRYKVAKRGQDVALRCDPISGHVSLFWYQQALGQGPEFLTYFQNEAQLDKSGLPSDRFFAERPEGSVSTLKIQRTQQEDSAVYLCASSSQRTGANSGANVLTFGAGSRLTVL.

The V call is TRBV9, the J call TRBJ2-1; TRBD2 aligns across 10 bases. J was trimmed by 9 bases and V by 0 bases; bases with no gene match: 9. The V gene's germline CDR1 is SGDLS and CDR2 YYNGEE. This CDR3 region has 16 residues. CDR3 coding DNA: TGTGCCAGCAGCGTAGTTCCAGCGGGGGGGCTGATTGAGCAGTTCTTC. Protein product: CASSVVPAGGLIEQFF.

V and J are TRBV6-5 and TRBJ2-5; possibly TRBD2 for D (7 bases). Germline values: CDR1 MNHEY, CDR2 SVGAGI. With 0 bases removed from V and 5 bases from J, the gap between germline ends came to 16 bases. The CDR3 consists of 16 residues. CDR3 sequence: CASSYSIGGPGETQYF. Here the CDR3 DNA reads TGTGCCAGCAGTTACTCGATCGGGGGGCCGGGCGAGACCCAGTACTTC.

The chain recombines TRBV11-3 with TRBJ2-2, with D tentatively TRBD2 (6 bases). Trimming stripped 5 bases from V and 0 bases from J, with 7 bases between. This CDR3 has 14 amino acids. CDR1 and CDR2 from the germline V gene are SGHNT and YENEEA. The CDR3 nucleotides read TGTGCCAGCAGCGGGACTGCGAACACCGGGGAGCTGTTTTTT. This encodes CASSGTANTGELFF.

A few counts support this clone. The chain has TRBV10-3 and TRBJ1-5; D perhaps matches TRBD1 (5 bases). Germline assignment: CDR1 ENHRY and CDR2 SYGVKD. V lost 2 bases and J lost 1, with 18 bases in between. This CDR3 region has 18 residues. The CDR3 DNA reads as TGTGCCATCAGTGAGAAGCATGAGAGGGGATTCAGCAATCAGCCCCAGCATTTT. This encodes CAISEKHERGFSNQPQHF.

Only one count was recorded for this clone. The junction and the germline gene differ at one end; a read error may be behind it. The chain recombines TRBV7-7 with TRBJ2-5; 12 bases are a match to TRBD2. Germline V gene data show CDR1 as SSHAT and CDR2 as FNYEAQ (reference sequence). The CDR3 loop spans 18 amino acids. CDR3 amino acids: CASSLARRASGREETQYF. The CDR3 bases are TGTGCTAGCAGCTTAGCCCGACGGGCTAGCGGGAGGGAAGAGACCCAGTACTTC. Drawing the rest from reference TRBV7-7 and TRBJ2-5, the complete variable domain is GAGVSQSPRYKVTKRGQDVTLRCDPISSHATLYWYQQALGQGPEFLTYFNYEAQPDKSGLPSDRFSAERPEGSISTLTIQRTEQRDSAMYRCASSLARRASGREETQYFGPGTRLLVL.

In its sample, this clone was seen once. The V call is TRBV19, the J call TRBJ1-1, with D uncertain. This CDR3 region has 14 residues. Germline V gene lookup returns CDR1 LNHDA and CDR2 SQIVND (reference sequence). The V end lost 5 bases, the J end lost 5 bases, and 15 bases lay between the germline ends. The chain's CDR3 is CASSGVGPRTEAFF. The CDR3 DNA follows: TGTGCCAGTAGTGGGGTGGGCCCTAGGACTGAAGCTTTCTTT.